These 25 T cell receptor beta chains originate from one sample sequenced in a study of PD-L1 blockade in urothelial cancer. Assay: immunoSEQ multiplex PCR; the TCRdb copy retains only in-frame clones and omits some. This table has about 23,000 clones, approximately 89% appearing once. The time point is: peripheral blood 6 weeks after treatment start. The material was PBMCs, obtained around atezolizumab (anti-PD-L1) treatment. The origin of the receptors is a woman aged 55-70 years with urothelial cancer.

Points on this clone: Other DNA sequences from this sample encode an identical CDR3 as well. The V and J genes are TRBV29-1 and TRBJ2-7; a weak D match, TRBD1 (6 bases). Germline V lookup: CDR1 SQVTM, CDR2 ANQGSEA. This CDR3 region has 14 residues. V lost 7 bases to trimming and J lost 4 bases, with 20 bases between them. This chain's CDR3 is CSASQAGVLYEQYF. The CDR3 coding sequence is TGCAGCGCTTCGCAGGCAGGGGTTTTATACGAGCAGTACTTC.

The chain uses TRBV18 and TRBJ2-7; 9 nucleotides match TRBD2. V gave up 3 bases and J gave up 6 bases; unmatched junction bases: 12. Per the germline V gene, CDR1 is KGHSH and CDR2 is LQKENI. CDR3 size: 16 residues. CDR3 region: CASSPRAGLAGIEQYF. CDR3 nucleotides: TGTGCCAGCTCACCGCGGGCCGGTCTAGCGGGAATCGAGCAGTACTTC.

The chain links TRBV4-2 to TRBJ2-3; a weak D match, TRBD1 (6 bases). CDR1 and CDR2 from the germline V gene are LGHNA and YNFKEQ. Trimming shortened V by 2 bases and J by 4 bases, and 10 bases separated the two germline ends. The CDR3 runs 14 residues. DNA of the CDR3: TGTGCCAGCAGCCAAAGGGGGAGCGCAGATACGCAGTATTTT. This sequence encodes CASSQRGSADTQYF.

This chain links TRBV28 with TRBJ2-2, with 7 bases that match TRBD1. The length of the CDR3 is 16 residues. Germline CDR1 reads MDHEN; CDR2 reads SYDVKM. V was pared by 2 bases and J by 6 bases, with 9 bases of the junction left unmatched. CDR3 loop: CASSLLGRGTAGELFF. CDR3 nucleotide sequence: TGTGCCAGCAGTTTACTTGGCAGGGGGACGGCCGGGGAGCTGTTTTTT.

This rearrangement joins TRBV7-9 to TRBJ1-4; 8 nucleotides align to TRBD1. CDR1 is SEHNR and CDR2 is FQNEAQ in the germline V gene (reference sequence). CDR3 length: 16 residues. V shed 4 bases and J 8 bases; nucleotides not matched to a gene: 12. CDR3 region: CASSSLPGQDEEKLFF. DNA for the CDR3: TGTGCCAGCAGCTCCCTACCGGGACAGGACGAAGAAAAACTGTTTTTT.

The genes are TRBV2 and TRBJ1-4; 11 positions match TRBD1. The CDR3 length is 15 residues. J was trimmed by 7 bases and V by 6 bases; bases with no gene match: 7. Germline V gives CDR1 SNHLY, CDR2 FYNNEI. CDR3 coding DNA: TGTGCCAGCAGGAGGGTCGGGACAGGGGGTGAAAAACTGTTTTTT. Translated, it gives CASRRVGTGGEKLFF.

This chain joins TRBV6-4 and TRBJ1-6; D may be TRBD1 (6 bases). The V end lost 6 bases, the J end lost 5 bases, and 14 bases lay between the germline ends. Germline V gives CDR1 MRHNA, CDR2 SNTAGT. The CDR3 spans 15 residues. The CDR3 reads CASSQGFGDNSPLHF. CDR3 DNA sequence: TGTGCCAGCAGCCAGGGGTTCGGAGATAATTCACCCCTCCACTTT.

The rearrangement uses TRBV2 and TRBJ2-7, with 8 bases identical to TRBD1. V trimming: 6 bases; J trimming: 11 bases; junction bases outside the gene matches: 6. The CDR3 covers 11 residues. Germline lookup yields CDR1 SNHLY and CDR2 FYNNEI. CDR3 nucleotide sequence: TGTGCCAGCAGCGCGCAGGGGGCTGAGTACTTC. Translating gives CASSAQGAEYF.

J is TRBJ2-5 and V is TRBV5-1, with 9 positions matching TRBD1. CDR1 and CDR2 from the germline V gene are SGHRS and YFSETQ. The CDR3 is made up of 15 amino acids. Trimming removed 1 base from V and 5 bases from J; junction bases left unmatched: 6. The CDR3 is CASSLSGQGGETQYF. The CDR3 region has the DNA TGCGCCAGCAGCTTGTCGGGACAGGGCGGGGAGACCCAGTACTTC. Supplemented by reference TRBV5-1 and TRBJ2-5, the full variable domain reads KAGVTQTPRYLIKTRGQQVTLSCSPISGHRSVSWYQQTPGQGLQFLFEYFSETQRNKGNFPGRFSGRQFSNSRSEMNVSTLELGDSALYLCASSLSGQGGETQYFGPGTRLLVL.

The sample holds a few counts of this clone. The chain combines TRBV19 with TRBJ1-6; D is uncertain. Germline V gives CDR1 LNHDA, CDR2 SQIVND (reference sequence). V was clipped by 8 bases and J by 0 bases, with 17 bases between them. The CDR3 is 17 amino acids. The CDR3: CASPLTSISSYNSPLHF. The CDR3 coding sequence is TGTGCCAGTCCCCTGACTTCGATCAGCTCCTATAATTCACCCCTCCACTTT.

The chain employs TRBV7-8 and TRBJ2-1; D may be TRBD2 (6 bases). The CDR3 has 14 residues. The germline CDR1 and CDR2 sequences are SGHVS and FQNEAQ. Between the trimmed V and J ends, which lost 2 bases and 7 bases, there was a span of 12 bases. CDR3 protein: CASSLMGTQNEQFF. CDR3 bases: TGTGCCAGCAGCTTAATGGGGACTCAGAATGAGCAGTTCTTC.

This chain links TRBV7-2 with TRBJ1-1; D call uncertain. The germline V gene encodes CDR1 SGHTA and CDR2 FQGNSA. V lost 1 base to trimming and J lost 0 bases, with 3 bases between them. CDR3 length: 13 amino acids. As DNA, the CDR3 is TGTGCCAGCAGCTTAGTTATGAACACTGAAGCTTTCTTT. This codes for CASSLVMNTEAFF.

The chain links TRBV19 to TRBJ2-3; no clear D gene. The CDR3 consists of 11 residues. Per germline, CDR1 LNHDA and CDR2 SQIVND (reference sequence). V shed 8 bases and J shed 4 bases, with 7 bases lying between them. The CDR3 here is CASSVADTQYF. CDR3 bases: TGTGCCAGTTCTGTCGCAGATACGCAGTATTTT.

This chain uses TRBV27 with TRBJ1-5; no clear D. The length of the CDR3 is 14 residues. Looked up from germline, CDR1 is MNHEY and CDR2 is SMNVEV (reference sequence). Trimming cost V 4 bases and J 1 base, with 8 bases left between them. The CDR3 nucleotides are TGTGCCAGCAGTTACCAGAAGAGCAATCAGCCCCAGCATTTT. It yields the protein CASSYQKSNQPQHF.

The chain carries TRBV5-1 and TRBJ1-2; 10 bases are shared with TRBD1. The V segment lost 2 bases and the J segment 3 bases; nucleotides outside the gene matches: 1. The CDR3 spans 14 residues. Germline V lookup: CDR1 SGHRS, CDR2 YFSETQ. CDR3 DNA: TGCGCCAGCAGCTTCGGACAGGGGGACTATGGCTACACCTTC. This translates into CASSFGQGDYGYTF.

This chain links TRBV2 with TRBJ1-1, with D possibly being TRBD1 (5 bases). V was trimmed by 7 bases and J by 0 bases, leaving 15 bases between them. The CDR3 loop spans 15 amino acids. The germline CDR1 and CDR2 sequences are SNHLY and FYNNEI. CDR3: CASTPLREVNTEAFF. The DNA of the CDR3 is TGTGCCAGCACCCCTCTCAGGGAGGTGAACACTGAAGCTTTCTTT.

This rearrangement joins TRBV9 to TRBJ2-1; TRBD2 might be the D (7 bases). Germline V gives CDR1 SGDLS, CDR2 YYNGEE. Trimming took off 0 bases at V and 0 bases at J, with 16 bases between the two ends. This CDR3 contains 18 residues. CDR3: CASSVVRAGALSYNEQFF. The CDR3 nucleotides are TGTGCCAGCAGCGTAGTAAGGGCGGGGGCTCTCTCCTACAATGAGCAGTTCTTC. The full variable domain, completed using reference TRBV9 and TRBJ2-1, is DSGVTQTPKHLITATGQRVTLRCSPRSGDLSVYWYQQSLDQGLQFLIQYYNGEERAKGNILERFSAQQFPDLHSELNLSSLELGDSALYFCASSVVRAGALSYNEQFFGPGTRLTVL.

Written as DNA, the CDR3 is TGTGCCAGCAGCTGGCTAAGAGGGAGCTACGAGCAGTACTTC. Translated, it gives CASSWLRGSYEQYF. This rearrangement joins TRBV11-2 to TRBJ2-7; D is possibly TRBD2 (5 bases). CDR1 and CDR2 from the germline V gene are SGHAT and FQNNGV. This CDR3 has 14 amino acids. Trimming cost V 4 bases and J 3 bases, with 13 bases left between them.

The chain joins TRBV19 to TRBJ2-1; the match to TRBD1 covers 8 bases. Trimming removed 5 bases from V and 8 bases from J; junction bases left unmatched: 8. CDR1 is LNHDA and CDR2 is SQIVND in the germline V gene (reference sequence). This CDR3 has 14 residues. CDR3 nucleotides: TGTGCCAGTAGTCTATCGGACAGGGAGTATGAGCAGTTCTTC. Its protein is CASSLSDREYEQFF.

V and J are TRBV2 and TRBJ2-5; TRBD2 aligns across 8 bases. V trimming: 5 bases; J trimming: 1 base; junction bases outside the gene matches: 6. The CDR3 covers 15 residues. CDR1 and CDR2 from the germline V gene are SNHLY and FYNNEI. CDR3 nucleotide sequence: TGTGCCAGCAGTCCCCCCAGCGGGGGCCAAGAGACCCAGTACTTC. It encodes CASSPPSGGQETQYF.

J is TRBJ2-3 and V is TRBV11-2, with 8 bases aligning to TRBD2. CDR1 and CDR2 from the germline V gene are SGHAT and FQNNGV. Trimming took 2 bases from V and 6 from J; bases not matched to a gene: 7. This CDR3 has 15 amino acids. The CDR3 reads CASSLSSGVGDTQYF. The DNA for the CDR3 is TGTGCCAGCAGCTTAAGTAGCGGGGTTGGGGATACGCAGTATTTT. Together with reference TRBV11-2 and TRBJ2-3, the CDR3 gives the full variable domain: EAGVAQSPRYKIIEKRQSVAFWCNPISGHATLYWYQQILGQGPKLLIQFQNNGVVDDSQLPKDRFSAERLKGVDSTLKIQPAKLEDSAVYLCASSLSSGVGDTQYFGPGTRLTVL.

The J gene is TRBJ2-2, the V gene TRBV4-2; D not resolved. V was pared by 5 bases and J by 1 base, with 5 bases between. Per germline, CDR1 LGHNA and CDR2 YNFKEQ. The CDR3 runs to 13 residues. The CDR3 loop reads CASSSENTGELFF. The CDR3, as DNA: TGTGCCAGCAGCTCAGAGAACACCGGGGAGCTGTTTTTT.

This rearrangement joins TRBV4-3 to TRBJ2-7; D gene unclear. The CDR3 covers 14 residues. Trimming removed 0 bases at V and 4 bases at J, with 10 bases between. Germline V gene data show CDR1 as LGHNA and CDR2 as YSLEER. This chain's CDR3 is CASSQDWAVYEQYF. The DNA for the CDR3 is TGCGCCAGCAGCCAAGATTGGGCAGTTTACGAGCAGTACTTC.

V is TRBV4-1 and J is TRBJ2-3; 8 bases are shared with TRBD2. The CDR3 runs 15 residues. V dropped 2 bases and J dropped 0; count of bases not matched to a gene: 1. Per germline, CDR1 MGHRA and CDR2 YSYEKL. This CDR3 is CASSQSSGSTDTQYF. CDR3 bases: TGCGCCAGCAGCCAATCTAGCGGGAGCACAGATACGCAGTATTTT.

A single count supports this clone. The chain couples TRBV19 to TRBJ2-7, with 8 bases fitting TRBD1. The germline gives CDR1 LNHDA, CDR2 SQIVND (reference sequence). This CDR3 is built from 14 residues. With 3 bases clipped from V and 0 bases from J, the junction kept 1 base outside the gene matches. As DNA, the CDR3 is TGTGCCAGTAGTATCCAGGGGGCCTCCTACGAGCAGTACTTC. Translation gives CASSIQGASYEQYF. Full variable domain (rest looked up from reference TRBV19 and TRBJ2-7): DGGITQSPKYLFRKEGQNVTLSCEQNLNHDAMYWYRQDPGQGLRLIYYSQIVNDFQKGDIAEGYSVSREKKESFPLTVTSAQKNPTAFYLCASSIQGASYEQYFGPGTRLTVT.